The 19 T cell receptor beta chains below were found in one sample sequenced in a study of T cell responses to AZD1222 COVID-19 vaccine. Clones were read by immunoSEQ multiplex PCR, and TCRdb kept only the in-frame ones, dropping some. The sample contains more than 95,000 clones, 85% to 95% of which appear only once. The input for sequencing was peripheral blood, taken on day 0 of AZD1222 vaccination. The receptors here all came from an adult in good health.

The J gene is TRBJ2-3, the V gene TRBV6-2 or TRBV6-3; 7 bases fit TRBD2. This CDR3 is built from 15 residues. V was clipped by 0 bases and J by 0 bases; unmatched bases: 0. CDR1 and CDR2 from the germline V gene are MNHEY and SVGEGT. CDR3 in amino acids: CASSYSGGSTDTQYF. DNA of the CDR3: TGTGCCAGCAGTTACTCGGGGGGGAGCACAGATACGCAGTATTTT.

This chain links TRBV19 with TRBJ2-1, with D tentatively TRBD2 (5 bases). This CDR3 contains 14 residues. Germline V gene data show CDR1 as LNHDA and CDR2 as SQIVND (reference sequence). Trimming took 1 base from V and 7 from J, leaving 11 bases between them. CDR3 loop: CASSIGLERNEQFF. The CDR3 bases are TGTGCCAGTAGTATAGGTCTAGAGCGGAATGAGCAGTTCTTC.

The chain is built from TRBV19 and TRBJ2-5; possible D gene TRBD1, 6 bases. There are 13 residues in the CDR3. CDR1 and CDR2 from the germline V gene are LNHDA and SQIVND (reference sequence). The V end lost 6 bases, the J end lost 2 bases, and 10 bases lay between the germline ends. CDR3 residues: CASRKQGQETQYF. The DNA of the CDR3 is TGTGCCAGTAGGAAACAGGGACAAGAGACCCAGTACTTC.

This chain links TRBV7-2 with TRBJ2-3; the match to TRBD2 covers 8 bases. Germline lookup yields CDR1 SGHTA and CDR2 FQGNSA. V lost 1 base to trimming and J lost 6 bases; unmatched junction nucleotides: 6. This CDR3 has 15 residues. The CDR3 spells CASSLVVGRADTQYF. In DNA, the CDR3 is TGTGCCAGCAGCTTAGTCGTCGGGAGGGCGGATACGCAGTATTTT.

This chain links TRBV19 with TRBJ1-2, with 8 bases identical to TRBD1. Per germline, CDR1 LNHDA and CDR2 SQIVND (reference sequence). V shed 4 bases and J 7 bases; nucleotides not matched to a gene: 8. This CDR3 has 14 residues. The chain's CDR3 is CASSNDRGFGGYTF. In DNA form, the CDR3 reads TGTGCCAGTAGTAACGACAGGGGCTTTGGTGGCTACACCTTC.

The chain uses TRBV5-5 and TRBJ2-2; D unclear. The CDR3 contains 12 residues. V was cut by 4 bases and J by 7 bases, with 8 bases left in between. Germline values: CDR1 SGHKS, CDR2 YYEKEE (reference sequence). CDR3 loop: CASSPRSGELFF. For the CDR3, the DNA is TGTGCCAGCAGCCCTCGGAGCGGGGAGCTGTTTTTT.

The CDR3 sequence: CASSQVAGSVSYEQYF. The CDR3 nucleotides read TGCGCCAGCAGCCAAGTCGCGGGGAGCGTCTCCTACGAGCAGTACTTC. J is TRBJ2-7 and V is TRBV4-3; maybe TRBD2 (6 bases). The CDR3 totals 16 residues. Germline loops: CDR1 LGHNA, CDR2 YSLEER. The ends were cut back, 1 base at V and 0 bases at J, with 13 bases in the middle.

The chain has TRBV7-8 and TRBJ2-2; D call uncertain. CDR3 length equals 12 residues. Germline values: CDR1 SGHVS, CDR2 FQNEAQ. The V and J ends lost 3 bases and 7 bases respectively, with 6 bases between them. For the CDR3, the DNA is TGTGCCAGCAGCTTTTCTGGCGGGGAGCTGTTTTTT. Protein sequence: CASSFSGGELFF.

The rearrangement uses TRBV28 and TRBJ2-5; weak D call: TRBD1 (8 bases). Germline CDR1 MDHEN, CDR2 SYDVKM. Trimming shortened V by 4 bases and J by 5 bases, and 17 bases separated the two germline ends. This CDR3 contains 15 residues. CDR3 nucleotides: TGTGCCAGCAGTTCGCCGACAGGGGAGGGGGAGACCCAGTACTTC. The encoded protein is CASSSPTGEGETQYF.

The V call is TRBV5-4, the J call TRBJ2-7, with D uncertain. The V and J ends lost 2 bases and 1 base respectively, with 4 bases between them. CDR1 and CDR2 from the germline V gene are SGHNT and YYREEE (reference sequence). The CDR3 contains 12 residues. The chain's CDR3 is CASSLESYEQYF. For the CDR3, the DNA is TGTGCCAGCAGCTTAGAGTCCTACGAGCAGTACTTC.

The chain combines TRBV12-2 with TRBJ2-6; the table's D call TRBD1 went unverified against the DNA. TRBV12-2 is flagged as a pseudogene. The CDR3 runs to 17 residues. CDR3 sequence (DNA): TGTGCAAGTCGCTTAACGGACAGGGACTCTGGGGCCAACGTCCTGACTTTC. Translated, it gives CASRLTDRDSGANVLTF.

This sequence joins TRBV19 and TRBJ2-7, with D hard to call. V lost 6 bases to trimming and J lost 2 bases, with 20 bases between them. This CDR3 has 16 residues. Germline V lookup: CDR1 LNHDA, CDR2 SQIVND (reference sequence). The CDR3 sequence is CASRPKGHLTAYEQYF. The CDR3 nucleotides are TGTGCCAGTAGACCAAAGGGCCATCTAACCGCCTACGAGCAGTACTTC.

The genes are TRBV6-6 and TRBJ1-1; D uncertain. The CDR3 is 13 residues long. Trimming shortened V by 6 bases and J by 1 base, and 9 bases separated the two germline ends. Germline V CDR1 and CDR2: MNHNY, SVGAGI (reference sequence). The CDR3 sequence: CASSPRANTEAFF. The CDR3 region has the DNA TGTGCCAGCAGCCCTAGGGCGAACACTGAAGCTTTCTTT.

This chain uses TRBV10-1 with TRBJ2-7; no clear D gene. CDR1 and CDR2 from the germline V gene are WNHNN and SYGVQD (reference sequence). The CDR3 runs to 12 residues. V lost 3 bases, J lost 5 bases, and 8 bases lay in between. This chain's CDR3 is CASSDSRNEQYF. CDR3 DNA: TGCGCCAGCAGTGATTCTAGAAACGAGCAGTACTTC.

In this sample, this clone turned up once. This CDR3 is CASSAGSGANVLTF. As DNA, the CDR3 is TGCGCCAGCAGTGCCGGCTCTGGGGCCAACGTCCTGACTTTC. The rearrangement joins TRBV10-1 to TRBJ2-6; D gene ambiguous. Germline CDR1 is WNHNN and CDR2 is SYGVQD (reference sequence). The V end lost 4 bases, the J end lost 0 bases, and 4 bases lay between the germline ends. The CDR3 has 14 amino acids.

This clone was observed a single time. V usage is TRBV24-1 and J usage is TRBJ2-1, with D perhaps assigned TRBD1 or TRBD2 (5 bases each). The CDR3 loop spans 14 amino acids. In germline, CDR1 is KGHDR, CDR2 SFDVKD. V was trimmed by 0 bases and J by 8 bases, leaving 10 bases between them. CDR3 bases: TGTGCCACCAGTGATTTGGGGGGAAAGGATGAGCAGTTCTTC. Its protein is CATSDLGGKDEQFF.

This clone was recorded a few times. The same CDR3 is also encoded by other DNA sequences in this sample. V and J are TRBV28 and TRBJ1-2, with 10 nucleotides matching TRBD1. This CDR3 contains 16 residues. V lost 5 bases, J lost 6 bases, and 12 bases stayed unmatched. The germline CDR1 and CDR2 sequences are MDHEN and SYDVKM. CDR3 protein: CASSRRSGTGVHGYTF. The CDR3 DNA sequence: TGTGCCAGCAGTCGACGCTCCGGGACAGGGGTCCATGGCTACACCTTC.

The J gene is TRBJ1-2, the V gene TRBV4-3, with a weak D call TRBD1 (6 bases). Germline CDR1 is LGHNA and CDR2 is YSLEER. Trimming took 0 bases from V and 3 from J, leaving 32 bases between them. This CDR3 contains 22 residues. The CDR3 DNA reads TGCGCCAGCAGCCAAGATATTGCAGGACAGCGCATCCCGTTTAGGGTTGACTATGGCTACACCTTC. This sequence encodes CASSQDIAGQRIPFRVDYGYTF.

This clone was observed once. The rearrangement links TRBV19 to TRBJ2-1, with 7 bases aligning to TRBD2. The J segment lost 5 bases and the V segment lost 5 bases, leaving 9 bases of the junction unmatched. The CDR3 runs 15 residues. CDR1 LNHDA and CDR2 SQIVND come from the germline V gene (reference sequence). The CDR3 sequence is CASSEAGVGHNEQFF. In DNA form, the CDR3 reads TGTGCCAGTAGTGAGGCGGGAGTGGGACACAATGAGCAGTTCTTC. Drawing the rest from reference TRBV19 and TRBJ2-1, the complete variable domain is DGGITQSPKYLFRKEGQNVTLSCEQNLNHDAMYWYRQDPGQGLRLIYYSQIVNDFQKGDIAEGYSVSREKKESFPLTVTSAQKNPTAFYLCASSEAGVGHNEQFFGPGTRLTVL.